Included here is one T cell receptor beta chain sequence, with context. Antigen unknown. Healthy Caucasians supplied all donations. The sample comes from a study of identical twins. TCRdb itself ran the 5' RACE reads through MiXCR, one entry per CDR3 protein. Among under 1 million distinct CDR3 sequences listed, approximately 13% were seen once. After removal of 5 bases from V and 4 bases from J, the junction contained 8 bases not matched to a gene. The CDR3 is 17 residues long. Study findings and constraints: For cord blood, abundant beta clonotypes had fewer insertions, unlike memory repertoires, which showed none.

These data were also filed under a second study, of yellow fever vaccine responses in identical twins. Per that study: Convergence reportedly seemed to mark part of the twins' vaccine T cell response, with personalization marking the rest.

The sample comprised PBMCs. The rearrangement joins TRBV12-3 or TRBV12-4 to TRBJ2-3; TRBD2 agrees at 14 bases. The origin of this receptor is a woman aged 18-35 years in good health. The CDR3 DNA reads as TGTGCCAGCAGTCCCTTTAAGACTAGCGGGGGGGCAGATACGCAGTATTTT. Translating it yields CASSPFKTSGGADTQYF.